This T cell receptor beta chain was identified during a study of identical twins. In regard to this clonotype: Its specificity is not known.

All donors were healthy, and all were Caucasian. Study observations and caveats: Modelling underestimated the level of out-of-frame TCR alpha sharing observed in monozygotic twins.

After template switching added a universal primer site, the resulting cDNA carried unique molecular identifiers. TCRdb passed the 5' RACE reads through MiXCR, listing each CDR3 protein once. The sample consists of around 960,000 distinct CDR3 sequences, more than 9% of them appearing once. This CDR3 is built from 10 residues. Germline V gene lookup returns CDR1 SQVTM and CDR2 ANQGSEA. The V gene lost 4 bases and the J gene lost 7 bases, with 4 bases spanning the gap. This same sample was also part of a study on yellow fever vaccine responses in identical twins.

This clonotype was obtained from a woman aged 18-30 years in good health. J is TRBJ1-4 and V is TRBV29-1; D remains ambiguous. The sequenced material came from PBMCs. This CDR3 reads CSVGGEKLFF. DNA of the CDR3: TGCAGCGTTGGGGGTGAAAAACTGTTTTTT.